This T cell receptor (beta chain) was captured in a study of a mutant IDH1 vaccine in newly diagnosed glioma. Worth noting for this clone: Its antigen remains unidentified.

Clones were read by immunoSEQ multiplex PCR, and TCRdb kept only the in-frame ones, dropping some. The sample shows roughly 42,000 clones, 80% to 90% of them seen only once. The germline gives CDR1 SGHTA, CDR2 FQGNSA. V lost 5 bases and J 4 bases, leaving 12 bases between the germline ends. The CDR3 is 13 residues long. Sample time point: week 5, during vaccination. Doses consisted of 300 ug of mutant IDH1 20-mer peptide each, paired with topical imiquimod. The receptor's source is a man aged 35 to 55 with glioma. The chain links TRBV7-2 to TRBJ2-7, with D perhaps matching TRBD2 (7 bases). Sequencing used PBMCs, obtained from a glioma patient whose treatment included an IDH1 peptide vaccine. The CDR3 is CASSVGGGYEQYF. CDR3 nucleotide sequence: TGTGCCAGCAGCGTGGGAGGGGGTTACGAGCAGTACTTC.